A single TCR beta chain is shown here with its context. V was clipped by 1 base and J by 5 bases, with 12 bases between them. Germline CDR1 and CDR2: SGHVS and FQNEAQ. The CDR3 contains 14 residues. TCRdb's copy holds only in-frame clones and misses some; the assay was immunoSEQ multiplex PCR. The table lists about 49,000 clones, approximately 84% of them singletons. This sample stems from a study of radiotherapy plus CTLA-4 blockade in lung cancer. The clonotype originates from a human donor with non-small cell lung cancer whose response to radiotherapy plus ipilimumab could not be evaluated. The V gene is TRBV7-8, the J gene TRBJ2-7; D might be TRBD1 (6 bases). The specimen comprised peripheral blood, sampled from a patient treated with radiotherapy plus ipilimumab. The CDR3 reads CASSLVTGIHEQYF. CDR3 in DNA: TGTGCCAGCAGCTTAGTGACAGGAATCCACGAGCAGTACTTC.